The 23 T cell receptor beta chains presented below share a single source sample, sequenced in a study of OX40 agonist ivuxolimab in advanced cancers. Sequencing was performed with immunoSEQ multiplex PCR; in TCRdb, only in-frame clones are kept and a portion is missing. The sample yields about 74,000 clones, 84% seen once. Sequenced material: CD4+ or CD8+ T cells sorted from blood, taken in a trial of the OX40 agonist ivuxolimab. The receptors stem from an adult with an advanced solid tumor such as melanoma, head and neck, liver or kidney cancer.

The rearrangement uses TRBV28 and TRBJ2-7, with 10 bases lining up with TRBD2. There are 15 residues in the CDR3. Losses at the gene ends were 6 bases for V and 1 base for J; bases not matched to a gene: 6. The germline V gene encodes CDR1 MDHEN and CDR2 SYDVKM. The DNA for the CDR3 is TGTGCCAGCAGCAGGACTAGCGGCAGATCCTACGAGCAGTACTTC. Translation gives CASSRTSGRSYEQYF.

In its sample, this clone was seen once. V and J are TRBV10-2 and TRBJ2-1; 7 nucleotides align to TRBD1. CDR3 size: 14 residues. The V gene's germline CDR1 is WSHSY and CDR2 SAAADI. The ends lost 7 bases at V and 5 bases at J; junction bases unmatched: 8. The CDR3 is CASKGGQSHNEQFF. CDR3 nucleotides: TGCGCCAGCAAAGGGGGCCAGTCCCACAATGAGCAGTTCTTC.

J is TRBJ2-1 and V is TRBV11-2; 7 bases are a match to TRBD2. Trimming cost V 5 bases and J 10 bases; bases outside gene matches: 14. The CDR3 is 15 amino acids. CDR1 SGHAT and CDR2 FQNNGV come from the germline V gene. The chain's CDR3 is CASSPRLAIVREQFF. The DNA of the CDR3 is TGTGCCAGCAGCCCGCGACTAGCAATTGTACGGGAGCAGTTCTTC.

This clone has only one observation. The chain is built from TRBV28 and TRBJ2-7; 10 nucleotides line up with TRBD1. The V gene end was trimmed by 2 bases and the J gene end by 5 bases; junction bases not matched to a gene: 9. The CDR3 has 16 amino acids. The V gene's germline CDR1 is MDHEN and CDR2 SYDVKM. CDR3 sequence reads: CASSLNPGQGIDEQYV. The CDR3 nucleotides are TGTGCCAGCAGTTTAAACCCGGGACAGGGGATCGACGAGCAGTACGTC.

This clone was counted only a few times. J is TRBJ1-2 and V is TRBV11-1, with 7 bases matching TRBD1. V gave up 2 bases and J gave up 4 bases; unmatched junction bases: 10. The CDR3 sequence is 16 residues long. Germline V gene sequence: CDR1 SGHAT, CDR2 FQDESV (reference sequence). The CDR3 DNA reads TGTGCCAGCAGCTTATCAGCCAGGGGGAGAAGCTATGGCTACACCTTC. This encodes CASSLSARGRSYGYTF.

CDR3 sequence reads: CASRAGNTEAFF. The CDR3 region has the DNA TGTGCCAGTAGGGCAGGGAACACTGAAGCTTTCTTT. The chain employs TRBV19 and TRBJ1-1; D gene ambiguous. Per germline, CDR1 LNHDA and CDR2 SQIVND (reference sequence). Trimming shortened V by 6 bases and J by 1 base, and 6 bases separated the two germline ends. The CDR3 length is 12 residues.

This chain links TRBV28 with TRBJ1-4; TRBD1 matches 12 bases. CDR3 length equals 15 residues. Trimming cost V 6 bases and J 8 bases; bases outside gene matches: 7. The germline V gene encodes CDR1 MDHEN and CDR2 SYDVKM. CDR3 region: CASRPGQGAWEKLFF. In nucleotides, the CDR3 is TGTGCCAGCAGGCCGGGACAGGGGGCTTGGGAAAAACTGTTTTTT.

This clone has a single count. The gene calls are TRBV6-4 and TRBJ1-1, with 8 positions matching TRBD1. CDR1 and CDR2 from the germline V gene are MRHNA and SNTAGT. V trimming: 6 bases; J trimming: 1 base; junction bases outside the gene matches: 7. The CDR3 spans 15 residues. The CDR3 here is CASSPQGTGNTEAFF. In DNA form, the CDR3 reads TGTGCCAGCAGCCCCCAAGGGACAGGGAACACTGAAGCTTTCTTT.

CDR3 region: CASSQDVYGYTF. The CDR3 DNA follows: TGTGCCAGCTCACAGGATGTCTATGGCTACACCTTC. The chain uses TRBV18 and TRBJ1-2; D remains unclear. V shed 4 bases and J shed 4 bases, with 7 bases lying between them. Germline CDR1 reads KGHSH; CDR2 reads LQKENI. The CDR3 is 12 amino acids. The variable domain in full, completed from reference TRBV18 and TRBJ1-2, reads NAGVMQNPRHLVRRRGQEARLRCSPMKGHSHVYWYRQLPEEGLKFMVYLQKENIIDESGMPKERFSAEFPKEGPSILRIQQVVRGDSAAYFCASSQDVYGYTFGSGTRLTVV.

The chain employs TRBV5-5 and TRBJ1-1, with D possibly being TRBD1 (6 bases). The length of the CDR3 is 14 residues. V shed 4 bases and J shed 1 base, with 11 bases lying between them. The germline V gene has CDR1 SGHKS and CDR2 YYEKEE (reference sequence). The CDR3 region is CASSGGGENTEAFF. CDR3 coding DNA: TGTGCCAGCAGCGGGGGCGGGGAGAACACTGAAGCTTTCTTT. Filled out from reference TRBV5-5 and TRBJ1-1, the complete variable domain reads DAGVTQSPTHLIKTRGQQVTLRCSPISGHKSVSWYQQVLGQGPQFIFQYYEKEERGRGNFPDRFSARQFPNYSSELNVNALLLGDSALYLCASSGGGENTEAFFGQGTRLTVV.

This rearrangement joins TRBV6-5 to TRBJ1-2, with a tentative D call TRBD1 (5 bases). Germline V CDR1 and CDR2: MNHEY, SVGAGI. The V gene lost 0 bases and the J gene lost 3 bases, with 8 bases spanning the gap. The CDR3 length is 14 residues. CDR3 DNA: TGTGCCAGCAGTTACTCAACAGGCCACTATGGCTACACCTTC. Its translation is CASSYSTGHYGYTF.

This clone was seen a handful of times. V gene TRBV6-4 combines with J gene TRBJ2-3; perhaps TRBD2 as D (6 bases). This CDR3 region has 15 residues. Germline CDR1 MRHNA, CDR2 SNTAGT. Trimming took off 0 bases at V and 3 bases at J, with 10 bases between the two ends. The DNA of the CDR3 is TGTGCCAGCAGTGACTCCGCGGGGTTTACAGATACGCAGTATTTT. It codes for CASSDSAGFTDTQYF.

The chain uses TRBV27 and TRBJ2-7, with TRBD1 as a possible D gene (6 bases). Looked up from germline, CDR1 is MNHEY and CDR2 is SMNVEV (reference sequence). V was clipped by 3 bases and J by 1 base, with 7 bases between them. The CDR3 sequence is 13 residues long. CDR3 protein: CASSFQGSYEQYF. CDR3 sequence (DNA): TGTGCCAGCAGTTTTCAGGGGTCCTACGAGCAGTACTTC.

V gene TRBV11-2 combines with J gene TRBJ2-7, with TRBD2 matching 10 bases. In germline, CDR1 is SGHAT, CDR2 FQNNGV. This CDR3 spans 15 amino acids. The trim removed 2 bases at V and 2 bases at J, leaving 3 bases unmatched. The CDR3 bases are TGTGCCAGCAGCTTATCAGCGGGAGGGCCCTACGAGCAGTACTTC. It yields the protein CASSLSAGGPYEQYF.

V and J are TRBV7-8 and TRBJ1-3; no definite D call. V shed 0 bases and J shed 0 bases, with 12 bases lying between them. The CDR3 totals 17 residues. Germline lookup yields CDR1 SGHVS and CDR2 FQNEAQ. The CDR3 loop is CASSLALGSSSGNTIYF. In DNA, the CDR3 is TGTGCCAGCAGCTTAGCGCTGGGCAGCAGCTCTGGAAACACCATATATTTT.

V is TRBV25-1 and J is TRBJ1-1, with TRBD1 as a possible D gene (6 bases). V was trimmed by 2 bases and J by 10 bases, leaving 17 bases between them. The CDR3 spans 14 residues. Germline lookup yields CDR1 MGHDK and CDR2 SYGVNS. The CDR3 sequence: CASSEHVGGHRAFF. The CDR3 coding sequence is TGTGCCAGCAGTGAACACGTCGGGGGGCATCGAGCTTTCTTT.

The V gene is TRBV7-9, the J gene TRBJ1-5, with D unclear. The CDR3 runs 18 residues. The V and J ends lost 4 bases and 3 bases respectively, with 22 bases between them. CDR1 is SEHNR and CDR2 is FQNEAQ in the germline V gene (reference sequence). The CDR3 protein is CASSSLILLRVPNQPQHF. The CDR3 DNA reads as TGTGCCAGCAGCTCCCTTATACTATTAAGGGTGCCCAATCAGCCCCAGCATTTT.

CDR3 protein: CAISPEVKQETQYF. In nucleotides, the CDR3 is TGTGCCATCAGCCCAGAAGTTAAACAAGAGACCCAGTACTTC. The rearrangement uses TRBV10-3 and TRBJ2-5, with D unresolved. Germline V gene sequence: CDR1 ENHRY, CDR2 SYGVKD. This CDR3 region has 14 residues. V lost 6 bases to trimming and J lost 2 bases, with 13 bases between them.

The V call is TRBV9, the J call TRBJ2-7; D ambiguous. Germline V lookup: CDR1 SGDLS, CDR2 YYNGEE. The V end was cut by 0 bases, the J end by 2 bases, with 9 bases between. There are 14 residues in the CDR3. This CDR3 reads CASSVGRVPYEQYF. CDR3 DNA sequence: TGTGCCAGCAGCGTAGGCCGGGTTCCCTACGAGCAGTACTTC. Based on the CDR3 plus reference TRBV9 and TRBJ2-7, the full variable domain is DSGVTQTPKHLITATGQRVTLRCSPRSGDLSVYWYQQSLDQGLQFLIQYYNGEERAKGNILERFSAQQFPDLHSELNLSSLELGDSALYFCASSVGRVPYEQYFGPGTRLTVT.

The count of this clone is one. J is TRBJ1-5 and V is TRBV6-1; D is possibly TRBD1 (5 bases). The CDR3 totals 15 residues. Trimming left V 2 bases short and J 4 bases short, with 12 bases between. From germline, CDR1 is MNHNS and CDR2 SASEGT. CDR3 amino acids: CASSEWFRGNQPQHF. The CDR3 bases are TGTGCCAGCAGTGAATGGTTTAGGGGAAATCAGCCCCAGCATTTT.

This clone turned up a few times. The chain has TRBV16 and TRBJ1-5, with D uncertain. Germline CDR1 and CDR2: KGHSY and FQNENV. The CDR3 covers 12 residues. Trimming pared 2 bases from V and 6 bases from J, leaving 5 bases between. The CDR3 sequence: CASSQESQPQHF. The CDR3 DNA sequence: TGTGCCAGCAGCCAAGAAAGTCAGCCCCAGCATTTT.

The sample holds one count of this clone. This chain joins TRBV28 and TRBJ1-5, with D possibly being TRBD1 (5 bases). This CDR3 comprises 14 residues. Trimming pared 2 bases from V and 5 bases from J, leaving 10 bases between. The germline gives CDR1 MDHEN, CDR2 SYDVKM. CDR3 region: CASSLTGTYQPQHF. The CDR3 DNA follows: TGTGCCAGCAGTTTAACCGGGACCTATCAGCCCCAGCATTTT.

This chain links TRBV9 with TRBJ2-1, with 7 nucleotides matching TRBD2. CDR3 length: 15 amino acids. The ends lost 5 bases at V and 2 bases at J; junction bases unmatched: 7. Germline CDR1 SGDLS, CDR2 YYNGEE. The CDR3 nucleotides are TGTGCCAGCAGTACCGGGACTATAGCCTACAATGAGCAGTTCTTC. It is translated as CASSTGTIAYNEQFF.